This T cell receptor beta chain comes out of a study of OX40 agonist ivuxolimab in advanced cancers. The wider study: Patients were given ivuxolimab, an antibody that agonizes OX40 (CD134). Recorded diagnoses for dose-escalation patients were hepatocellular carcinoma, melanoma, renal cell or head and neck cancer.

Method: immunoSEQ multiplex PCR; TCRdb's copy keeps in-frame clones and lacks some. The sample has roughly 20,000 clones; roughly 80% are singletons. J lost 4 bases, V lost 5 bases, and 4 bases had no gene match. This CDR3 is 13 amino acids long. The germline V gene has CDR1 LGHNT and CDR2 FRNRAP. The chain joins TRBV12-5 to TRBJ2-7; TRBD2 aligns across 8 bases. The sequencing used CD4+ or CD8+ T cells sorted from blood, collected in a trial of the OX40 agonist ivuxolimab. The clonotype was recovered from an adult with an advanced solid tumor such as melanoma, head and neck, liver or kidney cancer. CDR3 sequence (DNA): TGTGCTAGTGGTACGGGACTAGGTTACGAGCAGTACTTC. This gives the protein CASGTGLGYEQYF.